This T cell receptor beta chain originates from a study of shared clonotypes between healthy human individuals (dated by TCRdb to the early 2020s). Turning to the overall study: A couple of women and a few men aged 18 to 49 years were included in the cohort. For each donor, CD4 naive and CD4 memory were each given three plates, CD8 naive was given two plates, and CD8 memory was given one plate. Blood TCR repertoires of about five healthy adults were deeply sequenced to estimate repertoire size and the extent of clonotype sharing between individuals. Libraries were prepared and TCR repertoires were sequenced by different laboratories using diverse techniques, in order to increase sequencing depth and limit assay-specific biases. Leukapheresis yielded between about 0.85 and 10 billion PBMCs per donor.

CD8 naive samples were CD45RO-negative cells positively selected for CCR7, giving a CD45RA+CCR7+ population that excluded TemRA cells. The donors were healthy, HIV-negative adults with no recently reported acute infections or vaccinations. Every donor was a Caucasian adult residing in Nashville, Tennessee, USA. Blood was collected by leukapheresis, and PBMCs were isolated by Ficoll-Histopaque density gradient centrifugation and then cryopreserved in liquid nitrogen vapor phase. Analytical flow cytometry was used to check the purity and quantity of each magnetically sorted T cell population. Genomic DNA was isolated from every sorted fraction and measured by UV absorbance on a Nanodrop 2000c. Measured from the cysteine to the phenylalanine, the CDR3 is 13 residues long. Only CDR3 DNA is held: 39 bases, read in frame from base 1. According to the germline V gene, CDR1 reads MNHEY and CDR2 reads SVGAGI. V was cut back by 6 bases and J by 0 bases, leaving a gap of 8 bases between them.

In the case of this clone: Its binding antigen is unknown. No qualities accompany the bases; no much larger clone lies one base away.

Study-level results and caveats: Incomplete sequencing was indicated by rarefaction of sorted-subset datasets, despite the large sequencing depth. Only blood was sampled, and tissue TCR repertoires likely differ from those in blood. Because the study included only a small number of donors, the genetic and exposure-history diversity represented was limited. Compared with non-shared clonotypes, clonotypes shared by all four sorted-subset donors had higher generation probabilities. Across a handful of donors, approximately 5% of naive CD4, approximately 3.6% of naive CD8, 2% to 2.5% of memory CD4, and under 0.45% of memory CD8 clonotypes were shared. Pairwise subsampling led to the expectation that sequencing depth would affect the degree of clonotype sharing among donors. Naive subsets generally had larger estimated clonotype richness than memory subsets.

Using the deep immunoSEQ assay, multiplex PCR amplified TCR CDR3 regions from genomic DNA. Extracted genomic DNA from each cell subset was spread evenly across all wells of several immunoSEQ 96-well plates, with each plate serving as a replicate. For sorted subsets, around 200 ng genomic DNA, equal to tens of thousands of T cell genomes, was loaded into each replicate PCR. The purified libraries were quantified using a Qubit 3.0 fluorometer, sized with a Bioanalyzer 2100, and then quantified again using the KAPA Library Quantification kit. A separate single-read 150-cycle Illumina NextSeq 550 flow cell was used to sequence each immunoSEQ 96-well plate. The paper's data handling went like this. Because the immunoSEQ output held only junctional sequences and lacked quality scores, the filtering could not match the filtering applied to full-length reads. Sequences were annotated with PyIR, a Python wrapper for IgBLAST v1.9, using IMGT germline references to assign V/J genes and CDR3. Any read was removed if the V/J assignment was weak (E-value above 1e-6), the CDR3 was missing, or the read contained stop codons, out-of-frame junctions, or ambiguous translated residues. A V3J clonotype was defined by an identical inferred V gene, J gene, and CDR3 amino acid sequence. To compute the percentage overlap between repertoires, the number of shared unique clonotypes was divided by the size of the smaller repertoire. Three approaches were used to assess repertoire richness: RTK rarefaction, the Chao1 estimator, and Recon v2.1 estimates of unobserved clonotypes. Generation probabilities were computed with OLGA for all TCRbeta clonotypes obtained by the gDNA method from several donors. The immuneACCESS repertoire file appears here via TCRdb, limited to in-frame rearrangements. These files lack a portion of the clones; in checked studies, under half of the deficit traces to unresolved V genes, and the cause of the others is not known. From that table come the V and J calls and clone size; the DNA was used to work out D and trimming. This sample is represented by hundreds of thousands of clones; more than 95% of them were singletons. The ten largest make up 0.3% of the sample.

The sample comprised naive CD8+ T cells sorted from blood. Interpreted using the paper, the cell subset or site label stands for: CD45RA+CCR7+. The chain couples TRBV6-5 to TRBJ2-5; there is no confident call for the D gene. This TCR was sampled from a man aged 30 to 39 in good health. In nucleotide form, the sequence is TGTGCCAGCAGCCAACAAAACCAAGAGACCCAGTACTTC. This yields the protein CASSQQNQETQYF.